This T cell receptor (beta chain) was identified in a study of T cells in Graves' hyperthyroidism and ophthalmopathy. TCR beta CDR3 regions were amplified from RNA. TCR CDR3 underwent first-round RT-PCR with the HTBI primer set. Via MiXCR, TCRdb re-called the multiplex PCR reads, giving one row per CDR3 protein. The sample includes 360,000 or so distinct CDR3 sequences, roughly 15% of them seen just once. In the ophthalmopathy cohort, Clinical Activity Score was at least 3, NOSPECS grade at least 4, and duration under 3 months. Diagnoses rested on clinical symptoms, serum thyroxine and TRAb, thyroid ultrasound and orbital computed tomography. Overall study findings and caveats: The model's output predicted ophthalmopathy at a median of roughly seven months prior to onset. Blood held most thyroid clonotypes expanded above 0.001 frequency.

V lost 4 bases, J lost 13 bases, and 15 bases stayed unmatched. This CDR3 comprises 14 residues. The germline gives CDR1 SQVTM, CDR2 ANQGSEA. There are many counts of this clonotype. Its antigen is unknown. The chain carries TRBV29-1 and TRBJ2-5; 10 nucleotides line up with TRBD2. This receptor was identified in an older woman with Graves' ophthalmopathy. The material sequenced was blood. CDR3 sequence: CSVVPGTSETKGYF. The CDR3 DNA follows: TGCAGCGTTGTACCCGGGACTAGCGAGACAAAAGGGTACTTC. The full variable domain, completed using reference TRBV29-1 and TRBJ2-5, is SAVISQKPSRDICQRGTSLTIQCQVDSQVTMMFWYRQQPGQSLTLIATANQGSEATYESGFVIDKFPISRPNLTFSTLTVSNMSPEDSSIYLCSVVPGTSETKGYFGPGTRLLVL.